A single T cell receptor beta chain is shown here with its context. The antigen is unknown. This entry is derived from a study of OX40 agonist ivuxolimab in advanced cancers. Findings and caveats of the study: Certain nonresponders likewise exhibited a low normalized T-cell clonal expansion. At 0.1 to 3.0 mg/kg and by week 6, clonal expansion occurred in CD4+ and CD8+ blood T cells. Researchers did not establish what antigens the expanded peripheral T cells target.

People who had autoimmune disease history or systemic immunosuppression were excluded. The table came from immunoSEQ multiplex PCR; TCRdb's copy has only in-frame clones and leaves some out. The profile covers 60,000 to 70,000 clones, with more than 75% appearing a single time and approximately 0.4% taken by the ten largest. Trimming stripped 0 bases from V and 2 bases from J, with 7 bases between. Germline V gene sequence: CDR1 MNHEY, CDR2 SMNVEV (reference sequence). The CDR3 length is 14 residues. The receptor's source is an adult with an advanced solid tumor such as melanoma, head and neck, liver or kidney cancer. The sample in question was CD4+ or CD8+ T cells sorted from blood, obtained in a trial of the OX40 agonist ivuxolimab. The chain uses TRBV27 and TRBJ1-1, with a possible D match to TRBD1 (5 bases). CDR3: CASSLSGPNTEAFF. The CDR3 region has the DNA TGTGCCAGCAGTTTATCGGGACCCAACACTGAAGCTTTCTTT.